The 27 T cell receptor beta chains below were found in one sample sequenced in a study of blood T cells in healthy people across ages. Through a sample-barcoded 5' primer and a J-beta primer mix, a second PCR was run for roughly 6 to 11 cycles. TCRdb independently ran MiXCR on the 5' RACE reads; one entry per CDR3 protein. The sample contains around 690,000 distinct CDR3 sequences, 58% of which appear only once. The specimen was blood. The receptors stem from a man in his fifties or sixties in good health.

The chain joins TRBV11-2 to TRBJ2-7, with a weak D call TRBD1 (7 bases). This CDR3 has 14 amino acids. Between the trimmed V and J ends, which lost 0 bases and 9 bases, there was a span of 15 bases. Germline V gives CDR1 SGHAT, CDR2 FQNNGV. DNA of the CDR3: TGTGCCAGCAGCTTAGATAGTCAGGGGGGAGGGCAGTACTTC. It encodes CASSLDSQGGGQYF.

The rearrangement joins TRBV24-1 to TRBJ1-2, with 8 bases that match TRBD1. The germline V gene has CDR1 KGHDR and CDR2 SFDVKD. CDR3 length equals 13 residues. V lost 5 bases and J lost 8; bases outside the gene matches: 6. The CDR3 DNA reads TGTGCCACCAGTGCGCCACAGGGGGGAGGCTACACCTTC. This codes for CATSAPQGGGYTF.

This clonotype was seen only a few times. The chain uses TRBV12-3 or TRBV12-4 and TRBJ2-1; D remains unclear. The CDR3 totals 15 residues. The V and J ends lost 7 bases and 4 bases respectively, with 17 bases between them. The CDR3 DNA follows: TGTGCCAGCAATAAGATTCAGACTGGTTACAATGAGCAGTTCTTC. Translation: CASNKIQTGYNEQFF.

The V call is TRBV3-1, the J call TRBJ2-7; possibly TRBD2 for D (7 bases). V lost 0 bases and J lost 7, with 22 bases in between. The CDR3 covers 17 residues. Germline lookup yields CDR1 LGHDT and CDR2 YNNKEL (reference sequence). The CDR3 DNA sequence: TGTGCCAGCAGCCAAGATGGGGGAGGGGGTACCTACAATGAGCAGTACTTC. This sequence encodes CASSQDGGGGTYNEQYF.

This chain links TRBV6-1 with TRBJ2-5; 8 bases align to TRBD2. The germline gives CDR1 MNHNS, CDR2 SASEGT. This CDR3 is built from 15 residues. After removal of 6 bases from V and 1 base from J, the junction contained 7 bases not matched to a gene. The CDR3 is CASSRAGGLQETQYF. CDR3 DNA: TGTGCCAGCAGCCGTGCGGGGGGCCTCCAAGAGACCCAGTACTTC.

The gene calls are TRBV20-1 and TRBJ2-7, with a weak D call TRBD1 (5 bases). This CDR3 has 13 amino acids. V was shortened by 4 bases and J by 0 bases, with 10 bases between the two germline ends. The germline gives CDR1 DFQATT, CDR2 SNEGSKA (reference sequence). The CDR3 is CSAKRQSSYEQYF. The DNA for the CDR3 is TGCAGTGCTAAACGACAGTCCTCCTACGAGCAGTACTTC.

V and J are TRBV12-3 or TRBV12-4 and TRBJ2-2; 8 positions match TRBD2. The CDR3 totals 16 residues. Trimming at V came to 4 bases and at J to 5 bases, leaving 9 bases not matched to a gene. The CDR3 here is CASSWTPGGPTGELFF. The CDR3 DNA is TGTGCCAGCAGTTGGACCCCGGGAGGGCCAACCGGGGAGCTGTTTTTT.

The rearrangement joins TRBV12-3 or TRBV12-4 to TRBJ2-1; 7 nucleotides line up with TRBD2. The ends lost 6 bases at V and 8 bases at J; junction bases unmatched: 13. This CDR3 spans 15 amino acids. CDR3 in DNA: TGTGCCAGCAGCCATGGAGTAGCGGGTAATGATGAGCAGTTCTTC. Protein sequence: CASSHGVAGNDEQFF.

This rearrangement joins TRBV28 to TRBJ1-2; D might be TRBD1 (6 bases). Trimming took off 6 bases at V and 7 bases at J, with 15 bases between the two ends. There are 13 residues in the CDR3. Per the germline V gene, CDR1 is MDHEN and CDR2 is SYDVKM. Here the CDR3 reads CASRDRLEGGYTF. The CDR3 DNA sequence: TGTGCCAGCAGAGACAGGCTTGAGGGTGGCTACACCTTC.

The chain carries TRBV18 and TRBJ1-6; D gene uncertain. Trimming stripped 2 bases from V and 4 bases from J, with 3 bases between. CDR3 size: 13 residues. Germline lookup yields CDR1 KGHSH and CDR2 LQKENI. The CDR3 DNA reads TGTGCCAGCTCACCAGAGTATAATTCACCCCTCCACTTT. Its translation is CASSPEYNSPLHF.

This chain links TRBV7-2 with TRBJ1-1; D unclear. Germline CDR1 and CDR2: SGHTA and FQGNSA. V was clipped by 8 bases and J by 4 bases, with 8 bases between them. The CDR3 runs 11 residues. CDR3 sequence (DNA): TGTGCCAGCCTGTGGGCCACTGAAGCTTTCTTT. Protein: CASLWATEAFF. Complete variable domain (other parts from reference TRBV7-2 and TRBJ1-1): GAGVSQSPSNKVTEKGKDVELRCDPISGHTALYWYRQSLGQGLEFLIYFQGNSAPDKSGLPSDRFSAERTGGSVSTLTIQRTQQEDSAVYLCASLWATEAFFGQGTRLTVV.

This rearrangement joins TRBV29-1 to TRBJ2-3; unclear D gene. Germline V gene lookup returns CDR1 SQVTM and CDR2 ANQGSEA. This CDR3 is built from 11 residues. V dropped 8 bases and J dropped 5 bases, with 11 bases sitting between them. The CDR3, as DNA: TGCAGCCCCAGGACCGGAGATACGCAGTATTTT. The encoded protein is CSPRTGDTQYF.

This chain links TRBV10-3 with TRBJ2-7, with D possibly being TRBD1 (5 bases). V lost 2 bases and J 0 bases, leaving 8 bases between the germline ends. CDR3 length: 14 residues. The germline gives CDR1 ENHRY, CDR2 SYGVKD. This CDR3 is CAISEGASSYEQYF. CDR3 bases: TGTGCCATCAGTGAGGGGGCCAGCTCCTACGAGCAGTACTTC.

This chain connects TRBV20-1 to TRBJ1-2; TRBD1 aligns across 10 bases. CDR3 length: 14 amino acids. Germline V gives CDR1 DFQATT, CDR2 SNEGSKA (reference sequence). V lost 3 bases to trimming and J lost 5 bases; unmatched junction nucleotides: 6. The CDR3 sequence is CSARDGQGVYGYTF. DNA for the CDR3: TGCAGTGCTAGGGACGGACAGGGGGTGTATGGCTACACCTTC.

This clonotype was recorded a few times. The gene calls are TRBV5-1 and TRBJ1-2; D uncertain. The CDR3 consists of 12 residues. Trimming cost V 4 bases and J 6 bases, with 10 bases left between them. The germline V gene encodes CDR1 SGHRS and CDR2 YFSETQ. CDR3 in DNA: TGCGCCAGCAGCCGATCATCTCATGGCTACACCTTC. Residues: CASSRSSHGYTF.

The chain links TRBV2 to TRBJ2-2, with 8 bases matching TRBD1. This CDR3 spans 15 amino acids. Germline CDR1 reads SNHLY; CDR2 reads FYNNEI. The V gene end was trimmed by 10 bases and the J gene end by 5 bases; junction bases not matched to a gene: 12. CDR3 nucleotides: TGTGCCACCGATTCAGGGGGCAGGCGGACCGGGGAGCTGTTTTTT. Translation: CATDSGGRRTGELFF. Together with reference TRBV2 and TRBJ2-2, the CDR3 gives the full variable domain: EPEVTQTPSHQVTQMGQEVILRCVPISNHLYFYWYRQILGQKVEFLVSFYNNEISEKSEIFDDQFSVERPDGSNFTLKIRSTKLEDSAMYFCATDSGGRRTGELFFGEGSRLTVL.

This clonotype was picked up a small number of times. The V call is TRBV6-2 or TRBV6-3, the J call TRBJ1-6, with no clear D. From germline, CDR1 is MNHEY and CDR2 SVGEGT. The ends were cut back, 6 bases at V and 0 bases at J, with 3 bases in the middle. The CDR3 contains 13 residues. The CDR3 nucleotides are TGTGCCAGCAGCCGCTCCTATAATTCACCCCTCCACTTT. It codes for CASSRSYNSPLHF.

This clonotype occurred a few times. The V gene is TRBV28, the J gene TRBJ2-7; 7 bases line up with TRBD2. The CDR3 totals 13 residues. Germline-derived CDR1 and CDR2 are MDHEN and SYDVKM. Trimming at V came to 5 bases and at J to 6 bases, leaving 7 bases not matched to a gene. CDR3 residues: CASSARLAGEQYF. The CDR3 coding sequence is TGTGCCAGCAGTGCCCGACTAGCCGGCGAGCAGTACTTC.

The chain combines TRBV27 with TRBJ1-6; tentative D call: TRBD1 (6 bases). The CDR3 covers 15 residues. Trimming took 5 bases from V and 4 from J, leaving 12 bases between them. Germline V gene lookup returns CDR1 MNHEY and CDR2 SMNVEV (reference sequence). DNA of the CDR3: TGTGCCAGCAGTCGCGGGACACCTTATAATTCACCCCTCCACTTT. It encodes CASSRGTPYNSPLHF.

This rearrangement joins TRBV6-1 to TRBJ1-2; tentatively, D is TRBD1 (5 bases). Germline V gene sequence: CDR1 MNHNS, CDR2 SASEGT. This CDR3 region has 11 residues. Between the trimmed V and J ends, which lost 7 bases and 8 bases, there was a span of 11 bases. The CDR3 DNA sequence: TGTGCCAGCACGGACATCCGGGGCTACACCTTC. This translates into CASTDIRGYTF.

The chain has TRBV25-1 and TRBJ1-6, with a possible D match to TRBD1 (6 bases). From germline, CDR1 is MGHDK and CDR2 SYGVNS. V was shortened by 5 bases and J by 6 bases, with 14 bases between the two germline ends. This CDR3 has 15 residues. CDR3 coding DNA: TGTGCCAGCAGTAGAAGTGTAGGGGGTAATTCACCCCTCCACTTT. As protein: CASSRSVGGNSPLHF.

The chain employs TRBV10-3 and TRBJ1-2; D is ambiguous. CDR1 is ENHRY and CDR2 is SYGVKD in the germline V gene. Trimming shortened V by 4 bases and J by 6 bases, and 12 bases separated the two germline ends. The CDR3 totals 13 residues. CDR3 bases: TGTGCCATCAGTGTGGCGTCCCTCGATGGCTACACCTTC. It yields the protein CAISVASLDGYTF.

There are a few counts of this clonotype. The chain is built from TRBV6-6 and TRBJ2-5; 7 bases fit TRBD1. V was pared by 5 bases and J by 3 bases, with 0 bases of the junction left unmatched. Germline CDR1 and CDR2: MNHNY and SVGAGI (reference sequence). The CDR3 covers 12 residues. CDR3 sequence: CASSGTEETQYF. CDR3 nucleotides: TGTGCCAGCAGTGGGACAGAAGAGACCCAGTACTTC.

The chain carries TRBV2 and TRBJ2-7; 8 bases are a match to TRBD1. The CDR3 runs to 13 residues. The J segment lost 6 bases and the V segment lost 5 bases, leaving 6 bases of the junction unmatched. The V gene's germline CDR1 is SNHLY and CDR2 FYNNEI. CDR3 amino acids: CASSLDRDSEQYF. As DNA, the CDR3 is TGTGCCAGCAGTCTGGACAGGGATAGCGAGCAGTACTTC.

The genes are TRBV6-1 and TRBJ2-1; 10 bases line up with TRBD2. Germline lookup yields CDR1 MNHNS and CDR2 SASEGT. The CDR3 is made up of 15 amino acids. The V segment lost 6 bases and the J segment 9 bases; nucleotides outside the gene matches: 11. The CDR3 sequence: CASSQLSGGASEQFF. DNA for the CDR3: TGTGCCAGCAGCCAACTAAGCGGGGGGGCCAGTGAGCAGTTCTTC.

Comments on this clonotype: The junction departs from germline at one end; a sequencing error may be responsible. The chain uses TRBV14 and TRBJ1-4, with D possibly matching TRBD1 (5 bases). CDR1 and CDR2 (germline): SGHDN, FVKESK. This CDR3 region has 13 residues. The CDR3 reads CASSLIGGENLFF. The DNA of the CDR3 is TGTGCCAGCAGCCTGATCGGGGGAGAAAACCTGTTTTTT. The full variable domain, with the rest looked up from reference TRBV14 and TRBJ1-4, is EAGVTQFPSHSVIEKGQTVTLRCDPISGHDNLYWYRRVMGKEIKFLLHFVKESKQDESGMPNNRFLAERTGGTYSTLKVQPAELEDSGVYFCASSLIGGENLFFGSGTQLSVL.

This clonotype has just a few counts. V gene TRBV7-2 combines with J gene TRBJ2-1; 9 bases map to TRBD2. V lost 2 bases, J lost 9 bases, and 8 bases stayed unmatched. The CDR3 covers 15 residues. Germline V gene data show CDR1 as SGHTA and CDR2 as FQGNSA. The CDR3 DNA follows: TGTGCCAGCAGCTTATCCGCGGGGGGGCGTGGTGAGCAGTTCTTC. This sequence encodes CASSLSAGGRGEQFF.